Ten or more counts support the clone carrying this TCR beta chain. Its antigen is currently unknown. These data are taken from a study of T-cell memory formation after mild COVID-19. General study results and limits: Second-wave clones reaching peak frequency on day 37 lacked confirmed SARS-CoV-2 specificity. Some clones that responded were present in memory (sampled pre-infection), which suggests cross-reactive memory joined.

Constant-segment primers and 5'RACE yielded cDNA libraries for TCR alpha and TCR beta, each carrying sample barcodes and UMIs. A single record per CDR3 protein comes from TCRdb applying MiXCR to the 5' RACE reads. The sample lists roughly 29,000 distinct CDR3 sequences; less than 7.5% were seen once. This receptor was taken from an adult woman who had mild COVID-19 (a few samples of this study predate the infection). Cell type and time point are not known. The sequenced sample was PBMCs or a T cell subset sorted from them (not recorded which).

The CDR3 bases are TGTGCCAGCAGAGTGGGTTACACTGAAGCTTTCTTT. Encoded protein: CASRVGYTEAFF. The chain links TRBV6-1 to TRBJ1-1; D remains ambiguous. This CDR3 has 12 residues. Germline values: CDR1 MNHNS, CDR2 SASEGT. Trimming took off 6 bases at V and 3 bases at J, with 8 bases between the two ends.